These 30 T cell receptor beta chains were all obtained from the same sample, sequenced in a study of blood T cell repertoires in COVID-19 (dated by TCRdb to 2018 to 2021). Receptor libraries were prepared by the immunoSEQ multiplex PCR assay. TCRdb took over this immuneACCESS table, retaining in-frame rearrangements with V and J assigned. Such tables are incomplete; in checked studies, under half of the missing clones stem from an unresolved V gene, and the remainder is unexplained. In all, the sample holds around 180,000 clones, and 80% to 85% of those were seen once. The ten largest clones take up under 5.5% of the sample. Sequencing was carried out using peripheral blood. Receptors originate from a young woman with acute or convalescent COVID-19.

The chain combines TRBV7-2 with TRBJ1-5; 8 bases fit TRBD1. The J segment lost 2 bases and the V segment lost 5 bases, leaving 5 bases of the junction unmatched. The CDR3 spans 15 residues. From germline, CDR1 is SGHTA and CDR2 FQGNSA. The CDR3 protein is CASSPTDRGNQPQHF. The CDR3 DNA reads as TGTGCCAGCAGCCCAACGGACAGGGGCAATCAGCCCCAGCATTTT.

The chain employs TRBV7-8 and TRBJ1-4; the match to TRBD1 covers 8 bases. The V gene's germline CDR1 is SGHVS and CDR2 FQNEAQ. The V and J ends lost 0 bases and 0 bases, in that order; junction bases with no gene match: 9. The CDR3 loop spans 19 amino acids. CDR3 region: CASSLARQGPVATNEKLFF. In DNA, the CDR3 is TGTGCCAGCAGCTTAGCCCGACAGGGGCCGGTTGCAACTAATGAAAAACTGTTTTTT.

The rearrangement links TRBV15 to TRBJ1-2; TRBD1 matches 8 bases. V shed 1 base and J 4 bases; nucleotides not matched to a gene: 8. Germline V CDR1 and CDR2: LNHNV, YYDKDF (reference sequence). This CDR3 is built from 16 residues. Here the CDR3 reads CATSRGLQTGVYGYTF. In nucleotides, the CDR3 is TGTGCCACCAGCAGAGGCCTCCAGACAGGGGTCTATGGCTACACCTTC.

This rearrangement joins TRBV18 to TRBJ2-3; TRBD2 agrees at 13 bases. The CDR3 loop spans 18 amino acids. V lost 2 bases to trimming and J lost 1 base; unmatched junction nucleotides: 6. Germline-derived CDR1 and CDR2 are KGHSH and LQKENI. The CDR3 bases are TGTGCCAGCTCACCATTGGGACTAGCGGGATCCGGCACAGATACGCAGTATTTT. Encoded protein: CASSPLGLAGSGTDTQYF.

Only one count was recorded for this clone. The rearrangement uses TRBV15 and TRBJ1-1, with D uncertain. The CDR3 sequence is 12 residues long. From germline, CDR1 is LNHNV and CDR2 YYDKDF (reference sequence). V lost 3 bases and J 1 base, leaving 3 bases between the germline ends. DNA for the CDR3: TGTGCCACCAGCAGGGCGAACACTGAAGCTTTCTTT. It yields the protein CATSRANTEAFF. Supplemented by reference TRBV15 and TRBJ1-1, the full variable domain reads DAMVIQNPRYQVTQFGKPVTLSCSQTLNHNVMYWYQQKSSQAPKLLFHYYDKDFNNEADTPDNFQSRRPNTSFCFLDIRSPGLGDTAMYLCATSRANTEAFFGQGTRLTVV.

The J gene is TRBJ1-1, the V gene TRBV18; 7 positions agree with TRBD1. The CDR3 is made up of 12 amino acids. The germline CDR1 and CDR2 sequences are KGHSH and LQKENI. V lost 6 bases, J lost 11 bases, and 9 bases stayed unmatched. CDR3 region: CASSIDRDEAFF. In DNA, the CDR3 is TGTGCCAGCTCGATCGACAGGGACGAGGCTTTCTTT.

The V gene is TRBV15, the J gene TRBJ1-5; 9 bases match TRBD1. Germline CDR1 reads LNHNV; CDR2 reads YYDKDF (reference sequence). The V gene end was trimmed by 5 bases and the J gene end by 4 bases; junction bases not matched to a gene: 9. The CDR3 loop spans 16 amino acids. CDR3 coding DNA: TGTGCCACCAGCGACACAGGGACAGGGCGAAATCAGCCCCAGCATTTT. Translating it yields CATSDTGTGRNQPQHF.

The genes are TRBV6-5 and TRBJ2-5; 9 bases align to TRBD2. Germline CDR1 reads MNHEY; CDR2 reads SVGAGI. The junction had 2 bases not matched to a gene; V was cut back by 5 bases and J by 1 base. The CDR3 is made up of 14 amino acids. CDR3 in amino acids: CASSLAGSQETQYF. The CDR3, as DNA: TGTGCCAGCAGTCTAGCGGGAAGCCAAGAGACCCAGTACTTC.

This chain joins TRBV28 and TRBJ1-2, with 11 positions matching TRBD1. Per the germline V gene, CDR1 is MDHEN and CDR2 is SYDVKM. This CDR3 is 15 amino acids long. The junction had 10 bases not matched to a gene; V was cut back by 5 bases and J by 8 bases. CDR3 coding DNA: TGTGCCAGCAGTCCCACAGGACAGGGGGCGCGGGGCTACACCTTC. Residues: CASSPTGQGARGYTF.

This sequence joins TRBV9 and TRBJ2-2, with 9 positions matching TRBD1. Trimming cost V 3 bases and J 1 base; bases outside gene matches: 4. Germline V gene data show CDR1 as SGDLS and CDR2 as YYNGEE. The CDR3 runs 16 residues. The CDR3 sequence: CASSAPGQGNTGELFF. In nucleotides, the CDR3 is TGTGCCAGCAGCGCCCCGGGACAGGGGAACACCGGGGAGCTGTTTTTT. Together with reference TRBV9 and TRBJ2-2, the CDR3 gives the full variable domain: DSGVTQTPKHLITATGQRVTLRCSPRSGDLSVYWYQQSLDQGLQFLIQYYNGEERAKGNILERFSAQQFPDLHSELNLSSLELGDSALYFCASSAPGQGNTGELFFGEGSRLTVL.

This chain's CDR3 is CASTRFGQGFGSGANVLTF. As DNA, the CDR3 is TGTGCCAGCACCCGATTCGGACAGGGCTTTGGCTCTGGGGCCAACGTCCTGACTTTC. V is TRBV27 and J is TRBJ2-6; TRBD1 matches at 8 bases. Germline V lookup: CDR1 MNHEY, CDR2 SMNVEV (reference sequence). Trimming removed 7 bases from V and 0 bases from J; junction bases left unmatched: 14. The CDR3 is made up of 19 amino acids. Using reference TRBV27 and TRBJ2-6 for the parts outside the CDR3, the full variable domain is EAQVTQNPRYLITVTGKKLTVTCSQNMNHEYMSWYRQDPGLGLRQIYYSMNVEVTDKGDVPEGYKVSRKEKRNFPLILESPSPNQTSLYFCASTRFGQGFGSGANVLTFGAGSRLTVL.

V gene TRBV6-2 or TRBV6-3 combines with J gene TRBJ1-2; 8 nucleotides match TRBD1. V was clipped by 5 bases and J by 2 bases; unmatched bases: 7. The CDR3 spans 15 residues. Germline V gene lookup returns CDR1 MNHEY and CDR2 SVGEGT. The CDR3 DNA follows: TGTGCCAGCAGTCACGGACAGGGTAGGAACTATGGCTACACCTTC. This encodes CASSHGQGRNYGYTF.

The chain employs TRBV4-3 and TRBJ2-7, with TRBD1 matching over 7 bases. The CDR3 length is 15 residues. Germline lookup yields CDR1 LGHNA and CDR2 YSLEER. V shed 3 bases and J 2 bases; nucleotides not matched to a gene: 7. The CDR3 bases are TGCGCCAGCAGCCATTTGAGCACAGGGGCCTACGAGCAGTACTTC. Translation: CASSHLSTGAYEQYF.

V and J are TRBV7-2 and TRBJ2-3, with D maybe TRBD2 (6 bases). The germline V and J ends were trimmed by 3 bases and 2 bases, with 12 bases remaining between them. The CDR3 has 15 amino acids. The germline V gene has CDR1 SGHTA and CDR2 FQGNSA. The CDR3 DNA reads TGTGCCAGCAGCTTTGACGCGGGGCACACAGATACGCAGTATTTT. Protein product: CASSFDAGHTDTQYF.

CDR3 sequence reads: CARSGTRGSYSNQPQHF. The CDR3 coding sequence is TGTGCCAGAAGCGGGACAAGAGGTTCCTATAGCAATCAGCCCCAGCATTTT. The rearrangement uses TRBV5-3 and TRBJ1-5; tentatively, D is TRBD1 (6 bases). TRBV5-3 is treated as an ORF (open reading frame) with a function not yet certain. V shed 4 bases and J shed 0 bases, with 17 bases lying between them. The CDR3 loop spans 17 amino acids.

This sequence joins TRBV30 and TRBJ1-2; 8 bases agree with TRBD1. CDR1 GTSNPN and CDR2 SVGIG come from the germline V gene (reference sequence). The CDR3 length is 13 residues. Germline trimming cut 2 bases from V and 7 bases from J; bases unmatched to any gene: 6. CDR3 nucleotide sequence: TGTGCCTGGAGTCCGGACAGGGAGGGTGGCTACACCTTC. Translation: CAWSPDREGGYTF.

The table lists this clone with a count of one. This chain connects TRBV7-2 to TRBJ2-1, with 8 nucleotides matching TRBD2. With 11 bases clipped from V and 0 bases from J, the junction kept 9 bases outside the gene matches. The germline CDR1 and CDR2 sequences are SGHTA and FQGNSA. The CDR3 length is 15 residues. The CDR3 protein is CASTMSGSSYNEQFF. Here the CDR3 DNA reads TGTGCCTCTACGATGAGCGGGAGCTCCTACAATGAGCAGTTCTTC.

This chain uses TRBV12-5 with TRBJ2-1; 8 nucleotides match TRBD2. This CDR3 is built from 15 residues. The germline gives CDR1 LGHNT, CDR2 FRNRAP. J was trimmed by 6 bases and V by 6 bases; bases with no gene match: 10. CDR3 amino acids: CASGERGGILNEQFF. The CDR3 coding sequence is TGTGCTAGTGGCGAACGGGGGGGTATCCTCAATGAGCAGTTCTTC.

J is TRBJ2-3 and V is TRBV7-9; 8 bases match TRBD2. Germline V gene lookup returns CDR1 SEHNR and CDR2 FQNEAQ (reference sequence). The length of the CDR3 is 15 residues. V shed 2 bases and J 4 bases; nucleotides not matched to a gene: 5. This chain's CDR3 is CASSLIGRVSDTQYF. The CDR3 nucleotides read TGTGCCAGCAGCTTAATCGGGAGGGTATCAGATACGCAGTATTTT.

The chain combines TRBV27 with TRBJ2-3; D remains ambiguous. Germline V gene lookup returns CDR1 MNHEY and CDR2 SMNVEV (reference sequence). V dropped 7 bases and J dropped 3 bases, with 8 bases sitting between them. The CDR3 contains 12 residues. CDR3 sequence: CASMFGTDTQYF. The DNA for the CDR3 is TGTGCCAGCATGTTCGGGACAGATACGCAGTATTTT.

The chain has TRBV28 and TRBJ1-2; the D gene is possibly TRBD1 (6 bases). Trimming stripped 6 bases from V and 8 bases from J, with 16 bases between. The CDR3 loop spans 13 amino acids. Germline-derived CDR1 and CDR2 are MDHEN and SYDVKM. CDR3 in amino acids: CASRLSGEWGYTF. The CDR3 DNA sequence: TGTGCCAGCAGGCTGTCAGGGGAGTGGGGCTACACCTTC.

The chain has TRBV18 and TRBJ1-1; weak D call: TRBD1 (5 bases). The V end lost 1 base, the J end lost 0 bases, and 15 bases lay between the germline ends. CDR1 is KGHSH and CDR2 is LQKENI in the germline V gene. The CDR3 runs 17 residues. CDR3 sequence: CASSPLTDNLLNTEAFF. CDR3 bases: TGTGCCAGCTCACCACTGACGGACAATTTACTGAACACTGAAGCTTTCTTT.

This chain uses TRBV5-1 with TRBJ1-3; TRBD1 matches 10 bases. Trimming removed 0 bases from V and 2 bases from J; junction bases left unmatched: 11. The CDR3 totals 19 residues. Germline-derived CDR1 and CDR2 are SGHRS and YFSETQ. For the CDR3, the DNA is TGCGCCAGCAGCTTGGCTGAAAGGGGGACAGGGGAGACTGGAAACACCATATATTTT. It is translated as CASSLAERGTGETGNTIYF.

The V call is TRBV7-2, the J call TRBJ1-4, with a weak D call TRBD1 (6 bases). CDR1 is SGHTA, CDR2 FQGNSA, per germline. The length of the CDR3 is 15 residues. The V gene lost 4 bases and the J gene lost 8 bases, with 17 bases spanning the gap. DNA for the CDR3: TGTGCCAGCAGCTCGTGGGGGCAGGCGGTCGAAAAACTGTTTTTT. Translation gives CASSSWGQAVEKLFF.

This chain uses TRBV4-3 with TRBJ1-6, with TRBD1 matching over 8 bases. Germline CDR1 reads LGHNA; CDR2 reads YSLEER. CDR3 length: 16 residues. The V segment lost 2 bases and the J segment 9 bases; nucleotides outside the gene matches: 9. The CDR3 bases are TGCGCCAGCAGCCAACGGTTGACAGGGGTCGGTTCACCCCTCCACTTT. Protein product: CASSQRLTGVGSPLHF.

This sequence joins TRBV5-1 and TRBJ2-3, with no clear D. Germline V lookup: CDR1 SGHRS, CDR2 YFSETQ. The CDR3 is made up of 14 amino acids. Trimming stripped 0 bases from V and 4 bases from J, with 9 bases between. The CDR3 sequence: CASSLVPSPDTQYF. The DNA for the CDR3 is TGCGCCAGCAGCTTGGTTCCAAGCCCAGATACGCAGTATTTT.

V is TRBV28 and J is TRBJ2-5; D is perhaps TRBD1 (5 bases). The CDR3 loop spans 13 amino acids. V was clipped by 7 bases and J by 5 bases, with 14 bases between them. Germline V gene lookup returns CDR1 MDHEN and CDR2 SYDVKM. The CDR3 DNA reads TGTGCCAGCAATACTGTGGGGCAGGAGACCCAGTACTTC. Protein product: CASNTVGQETQYF.

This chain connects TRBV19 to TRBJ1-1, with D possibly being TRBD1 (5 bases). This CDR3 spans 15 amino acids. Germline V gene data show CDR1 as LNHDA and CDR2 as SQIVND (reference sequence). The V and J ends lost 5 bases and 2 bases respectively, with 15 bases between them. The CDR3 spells CASSSSRTQNTEAFF. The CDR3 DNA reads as TGTGCCAGTAGTTCATCGCGGACACAAAACACTGAAGCTTTCTTT.

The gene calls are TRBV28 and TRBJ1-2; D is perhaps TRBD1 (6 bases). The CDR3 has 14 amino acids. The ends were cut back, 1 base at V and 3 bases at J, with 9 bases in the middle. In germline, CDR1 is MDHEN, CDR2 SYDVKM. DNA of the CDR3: TGTGCCAGCAGTTTATACAGGGACCACTATGGCTACACCTTC. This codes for CASSLYRDHYGYTF.

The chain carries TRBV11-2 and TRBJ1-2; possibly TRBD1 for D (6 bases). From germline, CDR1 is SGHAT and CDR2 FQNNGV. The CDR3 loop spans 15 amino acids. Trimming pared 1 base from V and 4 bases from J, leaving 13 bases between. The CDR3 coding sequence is TGTGCCAGCAGCTTAGTACCACAGGGACCCTATGGCTACACCTTC. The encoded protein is CASSLVPQGPYGYTF.